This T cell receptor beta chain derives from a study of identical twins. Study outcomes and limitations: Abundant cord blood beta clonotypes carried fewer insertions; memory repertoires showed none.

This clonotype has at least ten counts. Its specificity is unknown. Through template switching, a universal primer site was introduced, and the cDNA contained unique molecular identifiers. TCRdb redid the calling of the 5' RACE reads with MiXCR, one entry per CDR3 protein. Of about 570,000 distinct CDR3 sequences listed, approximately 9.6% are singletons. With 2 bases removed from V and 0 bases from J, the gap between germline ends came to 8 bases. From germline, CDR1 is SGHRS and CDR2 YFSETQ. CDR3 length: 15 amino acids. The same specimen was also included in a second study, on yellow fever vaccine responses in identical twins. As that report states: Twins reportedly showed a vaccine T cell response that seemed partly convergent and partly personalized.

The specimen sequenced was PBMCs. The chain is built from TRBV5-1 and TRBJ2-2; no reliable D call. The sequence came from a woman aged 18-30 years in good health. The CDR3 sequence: CASSLRISNTGELFF. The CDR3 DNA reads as TGCGCCAGCAGCTTAAGGATCTCGAACACCGGGGAGCTGTTTTTT.